The next 8 T cell receptor beta chains were all read from a single sample in a study of cytomegalovirus exposure and HLA in healthy donors. Clones were read by immunoSEQ multiplex PCR, and TCRdb kept only the in-frame ones, dropping some. The sample records 90,000 to 140,000 clones, approximately 90% being singletons. Sequencing was carried out using PBMCs. Source of these receptors: a woman between 18 and 29 years old in good health and CMV-seropositive.

The chain has TRBV9 and TRBJ2-1; TRBD1 matches at 11 bases. The CDR3 extends over 16 amino acids. J lost 4 bases, V lost 4 bases, and 7 bases had no gene match. Germline V gene lookup returns CDR1 SGDLS and CDR2 YYNGEE. The CDR3 sequence is CASSPGTGGKYNEQFF. Written as DNA, the CDR3 is TGTGCCAGCAGCCCCGGGACAGGGGGAAAATACAATGAGCAGTTCTTC.

V and J are TRBV4-1 and TRBJ2-3, with D possibly TRBD2 on 5 matching bases. Germline loops: CDR1 MGHRA, CDR2 YSYEKL. The V gene lost 0 bases and the J gene lost 6 bases, with 13 bases spanning the gap. This CDR3 contains 15 residues. The CDR3 sequence is CASSQDWTGKDTQYF. For the CDR3, the DNA is TGCGCCAGCAGCCAAGATTGGACGGGAAAGGATACGCAGTATTTT.

The rearrangement links TRBV30 to TRBJ2-7; D is possibly TRBD2 (6 bases). The V gene lost 5 bases and the J gene lost 3 bases, with 17 bases spanning the gap. The CDR3 sequence is 14 residues long. The V gene's germline CDR1 is GTSNPN and CDR2 SVGIG (reference sequence). As DNA, the CDR3 is TGTGCCTGGGTCCCGATTGGGGGGTTCTACGAGCAGTACTTC. Its protein is CAWVPIGGFYEQYF. Full variable domain (missing parts from reference TRBV30 and TRBJ2-7): SQTIHQWPATLVQPVGSPLSLECTVEGTSNPNLYWYRQAAGRGLQLLFYSVGIGQISSEVPQNLSASRPQDRQFILSSKKLLLSDSGFYLCAWVPIGGFYEQYFGPGTRLTVT.

The chain combines TRBV10-3 with TRBJ2-7; 11 nucleotides agree with TRBD2. The CDR3 has 14 amino acids. With V trimmed by 7 bases and J by 7 bases, 9 bases remained unmatched. Germline-derived CDR1 and CDR2 are ENHRY and SYGVKD. The CDR3 region is CAITEARLAGEQYF. As DNA, the CDR3 is TGTGCCATCACGGAGGCCCGACTAGCGGGGGAGCAGTACTTC.

The rearrangement links TRBV30 to TRBJ1-5, with D possibly TRBD1 on 6 matching bases. The V and J ends lost 2 bases and 0 bases respectively, with 11 bases between them. The germline V gene has CDR1 GTSNPN and CDR2 SVGIG (reference sequence). This CDR3 has 15 amino acids. In DNA, the CDR3 is TGTGCCTGGAGTAGGGACACCAATAGCAATCAGCCCCAGCATTTT. Translating it yields CAWSRDTNSNQPQHF.

The rearrangement joins TRBV6-5 to TRBJ1-1; the match to TRBD1 covers 7 bases. Germline CDR1 is MNHEY and CDR2 is SVGAGI. V shed 2 bases and J 5 bases; nucleotides not matched to a gene: 5. The CDR3 has 14 residues. CDR3 nucleotides: TGTGCCAGCAGTTACAAGGGGGCCGAGACTGAAGCTTTCTTT. Translated, it gives CASSYKGAETEAFF.

The table lists this clone with a count of one. The CDR3 DNA follows: TGTGCCAGCAGTTCCCAACCCGGAGGGGGCGCATCTGGCTACACCTTC. The encoded protein is CASSSQPGGGASGYTF. The chain has TRBV28 and TRBJ1-2; 7 positions agree with TRBD1. Germline-derived CDR1 and CDR2 are MDHEN and SYDVKM. Trimming removed 4 bases from V and 7 bases from J; junction bases left unmatched: 15. This CDR3 has 16 amino acids.

V and J are TRBV19 and TRBJ2-5; D call uncertain. With 3 bases removed from V and 1 base from J, the gap between germline ends came to 9 bases. The length of the CDR3 is 14 residues. Germline V lookup: CDR1 LNHDA, CDR2 SQIVND (reference sequence). CDR3 sequence: CASSIRELQETQYF. The CDR3 nucleotides are TGTGCCAGTAGTATTCGCGAGCTCCAAGAGACCCAGTACTTC.